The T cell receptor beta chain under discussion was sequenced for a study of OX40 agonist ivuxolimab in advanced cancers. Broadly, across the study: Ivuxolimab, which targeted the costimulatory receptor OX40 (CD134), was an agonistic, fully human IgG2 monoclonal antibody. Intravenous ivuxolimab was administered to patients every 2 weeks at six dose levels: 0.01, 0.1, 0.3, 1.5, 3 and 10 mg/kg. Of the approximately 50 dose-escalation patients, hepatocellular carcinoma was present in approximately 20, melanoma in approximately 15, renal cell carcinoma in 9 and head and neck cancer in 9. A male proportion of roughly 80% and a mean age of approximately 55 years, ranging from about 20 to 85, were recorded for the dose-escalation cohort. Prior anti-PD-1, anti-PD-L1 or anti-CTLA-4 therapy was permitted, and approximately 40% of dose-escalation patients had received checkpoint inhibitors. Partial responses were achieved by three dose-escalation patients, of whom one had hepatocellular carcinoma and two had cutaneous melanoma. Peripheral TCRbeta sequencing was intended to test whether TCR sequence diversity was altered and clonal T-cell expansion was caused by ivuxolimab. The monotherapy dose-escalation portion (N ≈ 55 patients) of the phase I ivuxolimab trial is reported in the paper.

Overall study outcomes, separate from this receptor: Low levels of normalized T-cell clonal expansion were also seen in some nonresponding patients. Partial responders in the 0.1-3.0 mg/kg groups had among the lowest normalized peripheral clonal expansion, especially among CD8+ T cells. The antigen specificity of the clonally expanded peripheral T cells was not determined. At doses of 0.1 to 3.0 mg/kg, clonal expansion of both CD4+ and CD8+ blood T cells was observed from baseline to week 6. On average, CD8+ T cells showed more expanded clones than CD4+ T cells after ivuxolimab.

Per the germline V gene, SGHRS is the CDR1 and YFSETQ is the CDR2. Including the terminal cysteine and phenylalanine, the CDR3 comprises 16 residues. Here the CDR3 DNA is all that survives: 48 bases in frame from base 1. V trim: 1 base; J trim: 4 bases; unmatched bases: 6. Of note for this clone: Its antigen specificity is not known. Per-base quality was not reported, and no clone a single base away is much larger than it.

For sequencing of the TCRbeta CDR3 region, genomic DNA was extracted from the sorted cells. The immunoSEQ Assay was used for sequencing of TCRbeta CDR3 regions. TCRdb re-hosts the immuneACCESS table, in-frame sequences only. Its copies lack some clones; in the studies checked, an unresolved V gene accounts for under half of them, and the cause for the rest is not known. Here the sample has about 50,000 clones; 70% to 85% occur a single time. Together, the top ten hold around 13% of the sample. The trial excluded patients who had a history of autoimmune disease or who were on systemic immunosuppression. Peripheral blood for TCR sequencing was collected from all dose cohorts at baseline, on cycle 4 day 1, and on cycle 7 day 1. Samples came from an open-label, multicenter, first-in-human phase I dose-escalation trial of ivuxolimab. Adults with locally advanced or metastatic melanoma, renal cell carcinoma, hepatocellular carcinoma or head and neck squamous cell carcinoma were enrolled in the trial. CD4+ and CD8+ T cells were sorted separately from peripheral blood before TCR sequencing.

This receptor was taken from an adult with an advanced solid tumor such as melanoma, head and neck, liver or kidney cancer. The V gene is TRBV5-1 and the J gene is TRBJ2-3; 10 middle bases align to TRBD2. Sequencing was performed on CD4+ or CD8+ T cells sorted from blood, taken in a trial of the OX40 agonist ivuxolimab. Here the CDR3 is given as CASSLSPSGSPDTQYF. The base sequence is TGCGCCAGCAGCTTGTCCCCTAGCGGGAGCCCAGATACGCAGTATTTT.